The present entry profiles one T cell receptor (beta chain) with its context. What it binds is unknown. Trimming took 3 bases from V and 1 from J, leaving 12 bases between them. This CDR3 region has 15 residues. The germline V gene has CDR1 KGHSH and CDR2 LQKENI. The PCR ran on 60 Vbeta and 13 Jbeta primers. Here immunoSEQ multiplex PCR was the method, and the copy in TCRdb shows in-frame clones only, minus some. The sample includes roughly 180,000 clones, around a tenth of them seen just once. This sample was included in a study of cytomegalovirus exposure and HLA in healthy donors. The study, taken as a whole, reports: One variant, a missense change in DCLRE1C, was linked in a later analysis to TCR beta V- and J-gene trimming. In vitro experiments confirmed that three CMV-associated chains were specific for CMV antigens.

The sequenced sample was PBMCs. This receptor was taken from a woman in her twenties or thirties in good health and CMV-seropositive. The chain combines TRBV18 with TRBJ2-5; D uncertain. The CDR3 is CASSPSGHPQETQYF. The CDR3 DNA follows: TGTGCCAGCTCACCGTCAGGTCATCCCCAAGAGACCCAGTACTTC.